This TCR beta chain was obtained from a study of blood T cells in healthy people across ages. Study context: About one barcoded beta molecule per two T cells was the capture yield of template switching.

A sample-barcoded 5' primer and a J-beta primer mix were used in a second PCR of roughly 6 to 12 cycles. TCRdb redid the calling of the 5' RACE reads with MiXCR, one entry per CDR3 protein. The sample lists fewer than 900,000 distinct CDR3 sequences; roughly 47% were seen once. Caucasian individuals from Russia who were healthy and aged about 6 to 90 acted as donors. Each sample provided at least 5 micrograms of extracted total RNA. In this sample, this clonotype turned up a few times. Germline lookup yields CDR1 SNHLY and CDR2 FYNNEI. The ends lost 4 bases at V and 5 bases at J; junction bases unmatched: 6. CDR3 length equals 14 residues.

Sequences were obtained from blood. The V and J genes are TRBV2 and TRBJ2-3; 7 bases match TRBD2. The clonotype comes from a woman aged 55-75 years in good health. CDR3 in amino acids: CASSAQGGRDTQYF. In DNA, the CDR3 is TGTGCCAGCAGTGCCCAGGGAGGGAGAGATACGCAGTATTTT.